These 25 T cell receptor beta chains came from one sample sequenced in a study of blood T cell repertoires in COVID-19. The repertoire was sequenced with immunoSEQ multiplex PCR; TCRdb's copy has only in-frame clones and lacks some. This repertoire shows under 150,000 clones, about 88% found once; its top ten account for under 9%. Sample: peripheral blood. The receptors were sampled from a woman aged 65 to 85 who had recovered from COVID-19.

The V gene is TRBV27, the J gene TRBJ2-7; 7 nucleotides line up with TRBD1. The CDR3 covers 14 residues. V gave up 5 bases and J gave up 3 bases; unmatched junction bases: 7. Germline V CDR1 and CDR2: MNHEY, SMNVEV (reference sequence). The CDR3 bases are TGTGCCAGCAGTACCCGGGACAGACTCTACGAGCAGTACTTC. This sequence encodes CASSTRDRLYEQYF.

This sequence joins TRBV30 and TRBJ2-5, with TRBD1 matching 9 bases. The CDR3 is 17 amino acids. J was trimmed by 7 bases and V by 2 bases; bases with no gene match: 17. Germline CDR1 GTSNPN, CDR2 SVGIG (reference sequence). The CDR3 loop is CAWSQQLRGTGSRTQYF. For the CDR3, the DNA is TGTGCCTGGAGTCAACAACTGAGGGGGACAGGGAGTAGGACCCAGTACTTC.

The CDR3 region is CASSFRTDTTGELFF. CDR3 DNA sequence: TGTGCCAGCAGCTTTAGGACAGACACCACCGGGGAGCTGTTTTTT. The chain carries TRBV7-8 and TRBJ2-2; D may be TRBD1 (6 bases). With 3 bases removed from V and 4 bases from J, the gap between germline ends came to 12 bases. Germline V gene data show CDR1 as SGHVS and CDR2 as FQNEAQ. The CDR3 has 15 residues.

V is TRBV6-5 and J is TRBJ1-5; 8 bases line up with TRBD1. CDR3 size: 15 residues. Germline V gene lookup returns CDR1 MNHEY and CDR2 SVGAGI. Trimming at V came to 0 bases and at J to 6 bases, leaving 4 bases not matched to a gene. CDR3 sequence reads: CASSYSGTGRQPQHF. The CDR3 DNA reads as TGTGCCAGCAGTTACTCAGGGACAGGTCGTCAGCCCCAGCATTTT.

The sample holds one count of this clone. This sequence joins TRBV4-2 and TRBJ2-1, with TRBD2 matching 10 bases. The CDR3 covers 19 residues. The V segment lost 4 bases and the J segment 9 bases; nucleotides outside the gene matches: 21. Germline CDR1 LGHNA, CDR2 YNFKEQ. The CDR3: CASSPQDPVLAGEPPEQFF. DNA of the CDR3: TGTGCCAGCAGCCCCCAAGATCCGGTCCTAGCGGGGGAGCCCCCTGAGCAGTTCTTC.

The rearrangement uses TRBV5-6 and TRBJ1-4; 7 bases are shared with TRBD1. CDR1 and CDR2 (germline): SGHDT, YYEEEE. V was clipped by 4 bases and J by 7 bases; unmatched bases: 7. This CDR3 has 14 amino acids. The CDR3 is CASSRGGLSEKLFF. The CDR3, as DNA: TGTGCCAGCAGCCGAGGGGGCTTAAGTGAAAAACTGTTTTTT.

CDR3 DNA: TGTGCCAGTAGTACCTACAGGGAAGGCGAGCAGTACTTC. This encodes CASSTYREGEQYF. The chain recombines TRBV19 with TRBJ2-7, with D tentatively TRBD1 (6 bases). V shed 4 bases and J shed 6 bases, with 13 bases lying between them. The CDR3 runs to 13 residues. In germline, CDR1 is LNHDA, CDR2 SQIVND (reference sequence).

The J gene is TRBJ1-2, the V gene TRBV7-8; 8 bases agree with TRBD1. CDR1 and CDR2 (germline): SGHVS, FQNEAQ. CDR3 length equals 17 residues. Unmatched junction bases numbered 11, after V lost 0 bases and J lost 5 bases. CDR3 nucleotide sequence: TGTGCCAGCAGCTTAGCGAGTGTTGGACAGGGAAGTTATGGCTACACCTTC. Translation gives CASSLASVGQGSYGYTF.

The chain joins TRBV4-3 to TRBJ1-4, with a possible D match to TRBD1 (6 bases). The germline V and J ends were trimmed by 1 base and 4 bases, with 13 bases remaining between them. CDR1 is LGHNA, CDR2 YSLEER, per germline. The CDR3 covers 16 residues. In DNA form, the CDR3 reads TGCGCCAGCAGCCAAGGCGGGGGCGCAGGTAATGAAAAACTGTTTTTT. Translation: CASSQGGGAGNEKLFF.

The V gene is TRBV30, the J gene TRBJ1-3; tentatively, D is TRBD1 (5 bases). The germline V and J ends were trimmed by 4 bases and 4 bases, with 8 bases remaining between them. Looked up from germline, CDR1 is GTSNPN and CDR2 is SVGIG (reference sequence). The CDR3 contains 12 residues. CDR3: CAWKGVGNTIYF. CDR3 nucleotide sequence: TGTGCCTGGAAAGGGGTCGGAAACACCATATATTTT.

The CDR3 region has the DNA TGTGCCAGCAGCTTTGCAGGGGCCAATCAGCCCCAGCATTTT. Translated: CASSFAGANQPQHF. The chain carries TRBV7-2 and TRBJ1-5, with a possible D match to TRBD1 (6 bases). This CDR3 is 14 amino acids long. V lost 3 bases and J lost 3, with 9 bases in between. Germline V gives CDR1 SGHTA, CDR2 FQGNSA.

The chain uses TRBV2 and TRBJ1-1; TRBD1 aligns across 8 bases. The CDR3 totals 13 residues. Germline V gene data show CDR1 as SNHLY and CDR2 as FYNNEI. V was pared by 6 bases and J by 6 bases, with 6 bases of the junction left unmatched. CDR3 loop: CASSGTGGAEAFF. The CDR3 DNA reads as TGTGCCAGCAGCGGTACAGGGGGGGCTGAAGCTTTCTTT.

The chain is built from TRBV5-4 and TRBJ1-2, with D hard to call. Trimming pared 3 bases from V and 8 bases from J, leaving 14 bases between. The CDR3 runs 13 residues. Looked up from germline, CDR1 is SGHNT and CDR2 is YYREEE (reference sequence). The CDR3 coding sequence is TGTGCCAGCAGCTCCGGACCCCGGGAAGGCTACACCTTC. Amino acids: CASSSGPREGYTF.

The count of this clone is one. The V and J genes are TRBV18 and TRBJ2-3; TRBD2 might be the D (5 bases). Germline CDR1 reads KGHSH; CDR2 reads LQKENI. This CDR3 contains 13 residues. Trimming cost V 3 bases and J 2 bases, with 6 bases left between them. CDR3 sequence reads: CASSPDYTDTQYF. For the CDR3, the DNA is TGTGCCAGCTCACCTGACTACACAGATACGCAGTATTTT.

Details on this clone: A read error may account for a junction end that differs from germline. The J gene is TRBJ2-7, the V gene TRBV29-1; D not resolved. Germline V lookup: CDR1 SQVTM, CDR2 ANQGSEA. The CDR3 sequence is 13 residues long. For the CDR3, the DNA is TGCAGCGTCGCCCAATGCGCGTCCTGCGAGCAGTACTTC. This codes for CSVAQCASCEQYF.

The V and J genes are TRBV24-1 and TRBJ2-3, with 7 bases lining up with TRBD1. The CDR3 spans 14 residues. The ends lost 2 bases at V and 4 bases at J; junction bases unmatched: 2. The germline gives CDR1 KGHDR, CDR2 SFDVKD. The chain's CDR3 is CATSDSTGADTQYF. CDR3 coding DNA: TGTGCCACCAGTGATTCTACAGGGGCAGATACGCAGTATTTT.

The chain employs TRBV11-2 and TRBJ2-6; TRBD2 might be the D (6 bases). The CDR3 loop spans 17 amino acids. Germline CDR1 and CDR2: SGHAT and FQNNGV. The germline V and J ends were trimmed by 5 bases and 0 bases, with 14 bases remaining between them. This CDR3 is CASSVRDFLSGANVLTF. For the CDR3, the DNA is TGTGCCAGCAGCGTCCGGGACTTTCTCTCTGGGGCCAACGTCCTGACTTTC.

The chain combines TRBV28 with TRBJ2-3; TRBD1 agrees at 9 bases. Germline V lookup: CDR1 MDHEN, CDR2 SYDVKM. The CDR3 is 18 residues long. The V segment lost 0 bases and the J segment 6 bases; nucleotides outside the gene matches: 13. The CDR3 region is CASSLWGTGTGQQDTQYF. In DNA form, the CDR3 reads TGTGCCAGCAGTTTATGGGGTACCGGGACAGGGCAGCAGGATACGCAGTATTTT.

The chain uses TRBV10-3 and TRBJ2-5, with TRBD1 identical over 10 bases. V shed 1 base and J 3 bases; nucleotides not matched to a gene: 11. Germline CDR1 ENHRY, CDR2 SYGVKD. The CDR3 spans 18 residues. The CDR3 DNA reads TGTGCCATCAGTGAGTTCCTACTACCGGGACAGGGGAAAGAGACCCAGTACTTC. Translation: CAISEFLLPGQGKETQYF.

CDR3 bases: TGTGCCAGCAGTCCCCTTGGGGACTGGGGGCAGCCCCAGCATTTT. It encodes CASSPLGDWGQPQHF. The chain is built from TRBV7-2 and TRBJ1-5; possibly TRBD1 for D (5 bases). The length of the CDR3 is 15 residues. V was clipped by 6 bases and J by 7 bases, with 19 bases between them. Germline loops: CDR1 SGHTA, CDR2 FQGNSA.

The chain's CDR3 is CASSSRWGGPYEQYF. The DNA for the CDR3 is TGCGCCAGCAGCTCCCGTTGGGGGGGCCCCTACGAGCAGTACTTC. V usage is TRBV5-1 and J usage is TRBJ2-7, with TRBD2 as a possible D gene (7 bases). The germline V and J ends were trimmed by 3 bases and 2 bases, with 15 bases remaining between them. The V gene's germline CDR1 is SGHRS and CDR2 YFSETQ. This CDR3 is 15 amino acids long.

The CDR3 region is CASSVTGGDGYTF. The CDR3 DNA follows: TGTGCCAGCAGCGTCACAGGGGGGGATGGCTACACCTTC. The rearrangement uses TRBV5-6 and TRBJ1-2; TRBD1 matches 8 bases. CDR1 is SGHDT, CDR2 YYEEEE, per germline. The CDR3 contains 13 residues. J gave up 6 bases and V 4 bases, and 5 bases lay outside the gene matches.

CDR3 region: CASSLDREQKLFF. The DNA for the CDR3 is TGTGCCAGCAGTTTGGACAGGGAACAAAAACTGTTTTTT. The V gene is TRBV6-5, the J gene TRBJ1-4; 8 bases fit TRBD1. This CDR3 has 13 amino acids. Per germline, CDR1 MNHEY and CDR2 SVGAGI. Unmatched junction bases numbered 4, after V lost 4 bases and J lost 9 bases.

For the CDR3, the DNA is TGTGCCAGCAACAACCAGGGTTATGGTAATTCACCCCTCCACTTT. It specifies CASNNQGYGNSPLHF. This sequence joins TRBV2 and TRBJ1-6; D may be TRBD1 (5 bases). The CDR3 consists of 15 residues. Germline V lookup: CDR1 SNHLY, CDR2 FYNNEI. With 7 bases removed from V and 6 bases from J, the gap between germline ends came to 16 bases.

DNA for the CDR3: TGTGCCAGCAGTCAGCAGGGGAATAGCAATCAGCCCCAGCATTTT. This sequence encodes CASSQQGNSNQPQHF. V gene TRBV2 combines with J gene TRBJ1-5; possibly TRBD1 for D (6 bases). Trimming shortened V by 5 bases and J by 0 bases, and 11 bases separated the two germline ends. CDR1 and CDR2 (germline): SNHLY, FYNNEI. The CDR3 runs 15 residues.